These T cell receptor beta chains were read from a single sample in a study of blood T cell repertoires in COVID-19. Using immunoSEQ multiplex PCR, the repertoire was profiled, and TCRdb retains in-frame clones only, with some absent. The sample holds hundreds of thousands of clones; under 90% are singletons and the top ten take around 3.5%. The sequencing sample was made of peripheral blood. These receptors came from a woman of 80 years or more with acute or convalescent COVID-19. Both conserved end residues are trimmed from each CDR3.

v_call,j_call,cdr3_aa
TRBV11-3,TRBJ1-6,ASSLTGSPLH
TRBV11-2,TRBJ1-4,ASSSRRGSSNEKLF
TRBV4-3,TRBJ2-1,ASSQEKGENNEQF
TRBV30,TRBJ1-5,ALRTGGDQPQH
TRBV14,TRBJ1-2,ASSWDTYNYGYT
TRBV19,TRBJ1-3,ASSSPGHLSGNTIY
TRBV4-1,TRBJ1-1,ASSQVGGRVDTEAF
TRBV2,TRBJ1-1,ASSEIVGTGEAF
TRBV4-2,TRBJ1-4,ASSPVRGEVNEKLF
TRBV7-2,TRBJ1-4,ASSPDRGPNEKLF
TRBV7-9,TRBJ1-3,ASSLGRRGDTIY
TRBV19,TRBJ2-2,ASRDIPNTGELF
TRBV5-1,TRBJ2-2,ASRQGANTGELF
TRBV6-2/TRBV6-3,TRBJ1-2,ASSTGQGRNYGYT
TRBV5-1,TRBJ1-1,ASSPRTGENTEAF
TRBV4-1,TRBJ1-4,ASSPQTGGDEKLF
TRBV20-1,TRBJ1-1,SATDGFEAF
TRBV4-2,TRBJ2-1,ASSQRLFGSYNEQF
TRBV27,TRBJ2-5,ASSLAGSGQETQY
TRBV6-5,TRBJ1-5,ASLQGGASNQPQH
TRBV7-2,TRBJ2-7,ASTPSTGSSYEQY
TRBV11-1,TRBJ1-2,ASSPGTGFAGYT
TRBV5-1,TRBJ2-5,ASSLATSDRETQY
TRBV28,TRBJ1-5,ASTAPGYSNQPQH
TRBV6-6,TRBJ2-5,ASSPGTIETQY
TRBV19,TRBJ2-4,ASSVNRDRGNIQY
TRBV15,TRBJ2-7,ATSRGGVSGVVGEQY
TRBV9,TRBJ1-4,ASSVDPGGPTTNEKLF
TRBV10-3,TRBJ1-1,AITSTENTEAF
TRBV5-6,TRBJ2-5,ASSFTGGETQY
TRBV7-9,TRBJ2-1,ASSLEIGEAEQF
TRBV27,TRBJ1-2,ASHTGGGDGYT
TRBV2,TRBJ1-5,ASSGAYSSDQPQH
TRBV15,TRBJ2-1,ATSTGTGVPLYNEQF
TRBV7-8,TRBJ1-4,ASSRDRAEKLF
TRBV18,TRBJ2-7,ASSLRDRGAHEQY
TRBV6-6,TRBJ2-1,ASSHPAGTGVDNEQF
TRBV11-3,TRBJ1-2,ASSSGQGDYGYT
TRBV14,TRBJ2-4,ASSQAGRTIQY
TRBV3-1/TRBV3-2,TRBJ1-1,ASSQGRGTEAF
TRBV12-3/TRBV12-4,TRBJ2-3,ASGQHRGTQY
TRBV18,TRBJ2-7,ASSPTGAEQY
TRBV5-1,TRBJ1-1,ASSFRGLPNTEAF
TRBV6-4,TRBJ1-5,ASSAEGGQPQH
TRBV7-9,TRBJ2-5,ASNRVAGGYGETQY
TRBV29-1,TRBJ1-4,SVEVGEKLF
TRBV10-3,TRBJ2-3,AVGTSSTDTQY
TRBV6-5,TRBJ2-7,ASSYQDNYEQY
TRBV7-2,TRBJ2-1,ASSLALGEQF
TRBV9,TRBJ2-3,ASSVAGGQGGDTQY
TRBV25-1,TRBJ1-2,ASSGTGPRRYGYT
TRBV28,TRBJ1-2,ASSLGTGPLSPYGYT
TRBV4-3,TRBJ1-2,ASSHDTLDNLRNYGYT